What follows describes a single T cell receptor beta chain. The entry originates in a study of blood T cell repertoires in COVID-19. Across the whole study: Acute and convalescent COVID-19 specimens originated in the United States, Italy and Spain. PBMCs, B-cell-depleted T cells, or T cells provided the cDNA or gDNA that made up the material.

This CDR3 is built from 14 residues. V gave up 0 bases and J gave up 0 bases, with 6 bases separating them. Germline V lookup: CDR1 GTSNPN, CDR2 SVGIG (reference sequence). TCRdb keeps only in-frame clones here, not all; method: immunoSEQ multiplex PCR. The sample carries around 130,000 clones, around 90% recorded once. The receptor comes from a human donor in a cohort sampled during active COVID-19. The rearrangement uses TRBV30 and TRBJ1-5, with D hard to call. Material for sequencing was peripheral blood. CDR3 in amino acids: CAWSVPYSNQPQHF. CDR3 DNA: TGTGCCTGGAGTGTACCCTATAGCAATCAGCCCCAGCATTTT.